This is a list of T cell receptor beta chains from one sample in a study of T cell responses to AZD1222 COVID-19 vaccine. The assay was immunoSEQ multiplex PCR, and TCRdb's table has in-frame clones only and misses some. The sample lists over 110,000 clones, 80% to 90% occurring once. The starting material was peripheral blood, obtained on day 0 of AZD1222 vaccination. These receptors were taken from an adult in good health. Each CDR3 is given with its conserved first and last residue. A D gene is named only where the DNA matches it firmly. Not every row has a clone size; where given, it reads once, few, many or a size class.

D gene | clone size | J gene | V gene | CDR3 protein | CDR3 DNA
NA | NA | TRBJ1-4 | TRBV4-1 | CASSPTGWATNEKLFF | TGCGCCAGCAGCCCAACAGGCTGGGCAACTAATGAAAAACTGTTTTTT
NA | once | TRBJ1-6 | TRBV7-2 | CASSLSPGHFNSPLHF | TGTGCCAGCAGCCTTTCCCCGGGACACTTTAATTCACCCCTCCACTTT
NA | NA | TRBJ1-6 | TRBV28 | CASSLLTVNNSPLHF | TGTGCCAGCAGCCTATTGACGGTTAATAATTCACCCCTCCACTTT
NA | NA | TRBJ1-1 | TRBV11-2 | CASSLRGARDTEAFF | TGTGCCAGCAGCCTAAGGGGTGCGAGGGACACTGAAGCTTTCTTT
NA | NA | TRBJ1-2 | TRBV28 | CASMRGLLEGYTF | TGTGCCAGCATGAGGGGTCTGTTAGAGGGCTACACCTTC
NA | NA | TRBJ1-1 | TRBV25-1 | CASALGVSTEAFF | TGTGCCAGCGCCTTAGGAGTTTCGACTGAAGCTTTCTTT
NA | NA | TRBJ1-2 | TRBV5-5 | CASSPGYNYGYTF | TGTGCCAGCAGCCCCGGTTATAACTATGGCTACACCTTC
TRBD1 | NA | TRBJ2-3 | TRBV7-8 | CASSRDRVDTQYF | TGTGCCAGCAGTAGGGACAGGGTAGATACGCAGTATTTT
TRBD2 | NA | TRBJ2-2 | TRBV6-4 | CASREDGTSGSVNTGELFF | TGTGCCAGCAGAGAAGACGGGACTAGCGGGAGCGTAAACACCGGGGAGCTGTTTTTT
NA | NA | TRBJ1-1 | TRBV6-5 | CASSYSSRRAEAFF | TGTGCCAGCAGTTACTCGAGTAGGAGGGCTGAAGCTTTCTTT
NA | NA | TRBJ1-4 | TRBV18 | CASSPTGPNEKLFF | TGTGCCAGCTCACCGACAGGACCAAATGAAAAACTGTTTTTT
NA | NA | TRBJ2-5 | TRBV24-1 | CATSDLHQRETQYF | NA
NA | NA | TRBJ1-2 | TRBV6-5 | CASSYQGNYGYTF | TGTGCCAGCAGTTATCAGGGTAACTATGGCTACACCTTC
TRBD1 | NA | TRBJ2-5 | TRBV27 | CASSFLGTGVQETQYF | TGTGCCAGCAGTTTTTTAGGGACAGGGGTACAAGAGACCCAGTACTTC
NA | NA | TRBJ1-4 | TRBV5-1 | CASSTDDSNEKLFF | TGCGCCAGCAGCACCGATGACAGTAATGAAAAACTGTTTTTT
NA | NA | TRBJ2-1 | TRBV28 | CASTHPDQLKQFF | TGTGCCAGCACTCACCCTGACCAACTGAAGCAGTTCTTC
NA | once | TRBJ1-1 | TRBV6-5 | CASSYLPWTEAFF | TGTGCCAGCAGTTACCTACCATGGACTGAAGCTTTCTTT
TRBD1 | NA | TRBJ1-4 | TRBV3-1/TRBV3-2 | CASSQDEYPGQGITNEKLFF | TGTGCCAGCAGCCAAGATGAATACCCGGGACAGGGGATTACTAATGAAAAACTGTTTTTT
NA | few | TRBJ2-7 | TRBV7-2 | CASSLMRGPYEQYF | TGTGCCAGCAGCTTAATGAGGGGACCCTACGAGCAGTACTTC